The 4 T cell receptor beta chains in this list originate from one sample, sequenced in a study of CD8+ T cells in alopecia areata. The treatment denotes: oral pan-JAK inhibitor, 5-10 mg twice daily. In each case, RNA was isolated and then reverse transcribed into cDNA as the sequencing template. Using immunoSEQ multiplex PCR, the repertoire was profiled, and TCRdb retains in-frame clones only, with some absent. The sample shows hundreds of thousands of clones, approximately 65% of them seen only once. The sequences come from CD4+ T cells sorted from blood, collected at roughly week 45, from a patient treated with tofacitinib. The origin of the receptors is a human donor with alopecia areata.

The rearrangement joins TRBV6-1 to TRBJ2-5; 7 nucleotides match TRBD1. This CDR3 spans 16 amino acids. Trimming at V came to 0 bases and at J to 1 base, leaving 5 bases not matched to a gene. CDR1 is MNHNS and CDR2 is SASEGT in the germline V gene. In DNA, the CDR3 is TGTGCCAGCAGTGAAGCTGCCAGGGGGTTCCAAGAGACCCAGTACTTC. This sequence encodes CASSEAARGFQETQYF.

CDR3 DNA sequence: TGTGCCAGCAGCCGGGACCGAGGAGACTACGAGCAGTACTTC. This gives the protein CASSRDRGDYEQYF. This sequence joins TRBV7-3 and TRBJ2-7; tentatively, D is TRBD1 or TRBD2 (5 bases each). The CDR3 is 14 residues long. V was pared by 5 bases and J by 3 bases, with 14 bases between. Germline CDR1 is SGHTA and CDR2 is FQGTGA.

This chain links TRBV7-2 with TRBJ2-7; 9 bases agree with TRBD1. Germline V gene lookup returns CDR1 SGHTA and CDR2 FQGNSA. The CDR3 totals 14 residues. J lost 0 bases, V lost 5 bases, and 2 bases had no gene match. The CDR3 here is CASSLTGGSYEQYF. The CDR3 coding sequence is TGTGCCAGCAGCCTGACAGGGGGCTCCTACGAGCAGTACTTC.

This clone was observed a few times. The CDR3: CSVGSNQPQHF. CDR3 nucleotides: TGCAGCGTTGGTAGCAATCAGCCCCAGCATTTT. The chain carries TRBV29-1 and TRBJ1-5; D uncertain. Trimming removed 4 bases at V and 0 bases at J, with 1 base between. Germline values: CDR1 SQVTM, CDR2 ANQGSEA. This CDR3 region has 11 residues.